The present TCR beta chain was sequenced within a study of blood T cell repertoires in COVID-19. Across the whole study: The study drew acute and convalescent COVID-19 samples from the United States, Italy and Spain. T cells, B-cell-depleted T cells, or PBMCs supplied cDNA or gDNA.

Under the authors' procedure: Amplification of reference gene primers was used by the study to estimate nucleated cell counts. The data were produced by immunoSEQ multiplex PCR, yet TCRdb's version contains in-frame clones alone and is incomplete. Clone size and V and J calls were adopted from that table, with D and trimming inferred from the DNA. This repertoire shows about 210,000 clones, 82% found once; its top ten account for more than 10%. Trimming took 4 bases from V and 2 from J; bases not matched to a gene: 4. The CDR3 is 16 amino acids. CDR1 SNHLY and CDR2 FYNNEI come from the germline V gene.

The chain uses TRBV2 and TRBJ1-5; 11 bases line up with TRBD1. Sequencing input: peripheral blood. This TCR came from a woman in her thirties or forties with acute or convalescent COVID-19. The CDR3 sequence: CASSGTGGIGNQPQHF. In DNA form, the CDR3 reads TGTGCCAGCAGTGGGACAGGGGGCATTGGCAATCAGCCCCAGCATTTT.